The TCR beta chain described here comes from a study of CD8+ T cells in alopecia areata listed by TCRdb under 2018. For context, the study as a whole: The treated patients, all with moderate-to-severe alopecia areata, were enrolled in an open-label pilot trial of oral tofacitinib given at 5 to 10 mg twice daily. Patients received tofacitinib for 6 to 18 months and were then followed off drug for 6 months to check for delayed response and recurrence. The SALT score, which quantifies the percentage of affected scalp surface area, was used to measure disease severity in treated patients. In both human patients and the C3H/HeJ mouse model, the study applied high-throughput TCRbeta sequencing to look at T cell clonal expansion in alopecia areata. Human TCRbeta sequencing covered scalp tissue and sorted CD4+ and CD8+ peripheral blood T cells from patchy and totalis/universalis alopecia areata patients and healthy controls. Tofacitinib-treated patients had biopsies at baseline and at 4 and 24 weeks of treatment, with a later scalp biopsy in several patients. Clonality in the scalp was compared among normal scalp (n=4), patchy alopecia areata scalp (n=8), and alopecia totalis/universalis scalp (n=8). RNA came from the PAXgene miRNA kit for fixed scalp, the miRNeasy kit for PBMCs, and the RNeasy kit for mouse skin. TCRbeta CDR3 regions were amplified by immunoSEQ multiplex PCR with 35 Vbeta forward and 13 Jbeta reverse primers.

The protocol used for the library was the immunoSEQ multiplex PCR assay. For TCR sequencing, RNA was extracted from every sample and reverse transcribed into cDNA to serve as template. First-strand cDNA was synthesized with SuperScript III using a 2:1 mix of oligo-dT and random hexamers. A synthetic immune receptor repertoire was used to gauge amplification bias, and whatever bias remained was removed computationally. In the source study's methods: After raw reads were preprocessed to remove errors, the CDR3 was defined following IMGT conventions as running from the conserved cysteine to phenylalanine. Clonality was computed as 1 minus the Shannon entropy, with the entropy normalized by log2 of the number of productive unique TCRs. Whether each scalp clone was CD4 or CD8 was inferred by checking scalp TCRbeta sequences against the CD4 and CD8 repertoires from sorted blood. Not all clones reach the TCRdb copy of this immuneACCESS table, which keeps in-frame sequences only. Checked studies attribute under half of the gap to unresolved V genes and leave the rest unexplained. V, J and clone size derive from that table, while D and trimming were established from the DNA sequence. For this sample there are around 99,000 clones; roughly 84% appear just once. The ten most abundant clones make up around 25% of the sample.

V is cut by 8 bases and J by 0 bases, and the space between the germline ends is 8 bases. The CDR3 has 13 amino acids, counting the end cysteine and phenylalanine. Only the CDR3 portion is preserved as DNA: 39 bases, with reading frame beginning at the first base. The germline V gene provides CDR1 SGHDN and CDR2 FVKESK. About this clone itself: What this receptor recognizes is not known. Base quality data are lacking; no much larger clone is found one base away.

The paper's findings and limits, for the study overall: Scalp clonality and the number of expanded CD8+ clones among the top 100 scalp clones were significantly decreased by tofacitinib. Many expanded lesional clones persisted in scalp and blood during tofacitinib treatment, which may partly explain relapse after stopping treatment. Compared with normal scalp, lesional scalp had higher clonality and more expanded CD8+ clones, particularly in alopecia totalis/universalis, a pattern that suggests antigenic drive. Resident alphabeta T cells in normal human skin are also sequenced, complicating scalp TCR repertoire analysis, unlike mouse skin dominated by gammadelta T cells. TCR sequences shared between patients were less clear than in mice, possibly partly because of HLA diversity in the patient population. Because the treated cohort was small and included a single nonresponder, larger studies are needed to assess links between baseline CD8+ expansion and response.

This specimen's time point label, per the study, means: about 25 weeks on oral tofacitinib. The sample's treatment or condition label, decoded: oral pan-JAK inhibitor, 5-10 mg twice daily. Lesional scalp punch biopsies and peripheral blood were obtained from alopecia areata patients. After PBMCs were isolated by density centrifugation and stained for CD3, CD4 and CD8, a FACSAria was used to sort CD4+ and CD8+ T cells. Recombination connected TRBV14 to TRBJ2-1; no D segment can be confidently identified. The TCR was taken from a human donor with alopecia areata. Source: CD8+ T cells sorted from blood, taken at week 24, from a patient treated with tofacitinib. CDR3 sequence: CASAPSSYNEQFF. The DNA sequence follows: TGTGCCAGCGCCCCGAGCTCCTACAATGAGCAGTTCTTC.